A selection of T cell receptor beta chains follows, all from one sample in a study of response to subunit inactivated influenza vaccine. TCRdb ran MiXCR on the RT-PCR reads and lists one entry per CDR3 protein. Of hundreds of thousands of distinct CDR3 sequences listed, 12% to 15% are singletons. The source was PBMCs from blood, collected 14 to 15 days before vaccination. The receptor source for this set is a man over 45 who received an inactivated influenza vaccine. CDR3s include the opening cysteine and the closing phenylalanine or tryptophan. Each record gives: D gene, clone size, V gene, J gene, CDR3 DNA, CDR3 protein. A D gene is named only where the DNA matches it firmly. Clone size is shown for a subset of rows, as once, few, many or a class of expanded clone.

-	-	TRBV28	TRBJ1-3	TGTGCCAGCATCGGTCTCGGAAACACCATATATTTT	CASIGLGNTIYF
-	few	TRBV27	TRBJ2-7	TGTGCCAGCAGTTTAGGTCAGGAAGCAACCTACGAGCAGTACTTC	CASSLGQEATYEQYF
TRBD2	-	TRBV11-2	TRBJ2-3	TGTGCCAGCAGCTTAGTCCCTCTGGGCGGGGGGGCCTTACCCGGCACAGATACGCAGTATTTT	CASSLVPLGGGALPGTDTQYF
TRBD1	many	TRBV10-2	TRBJ2-7	TGCGCCAGCAGTGTCTCCCGGGACAGACTTGTGCACGAGCAGTACTTC	CASSVSRDRLVHEQYF
-	-	TRBV11-3	TRBJ2-1	TGTGCCAGCAGCGTCGGGAATACGTGGGATGAGCAGTTCTTC	CASSVGNTWDEQFF
-	-	TRBV4-2	TRBJ2-1	TGTGCCAGCAGAGGTATTGGGAATGAGCAGTTCTTC	CASRGIGNEQFF
-	-	TRBV5-8	TRBJ2-7	TGTGCCAGCAGACCGGGCGGTTACGAGCAGTACTTC	CASRPGGYEQYF
TRBD1	-	TRBV14	TRBJ2-2	TGTGCCAGCAAGGCAGGGGGCACCGGGGAGCTGTTTTTT	CASKAGGTGELFF
TRBD2	few	TRBV14	TRBJ2-1	TGTGCCAGCAGCCAAGACATCGGGACTAGTATGTATGAGCAGTTCTTC	CASSQDIGTSMYEQFF
-	few	TRBV15	TRBJ2-2	TGTGCCACCAGCAGAGACGGGGAGCTGTTTTTT	CATSRDGELFF
-	few	TRBV7-9	TRBJ2-1	TGTGCCAGCAGCTTCTATGGGGGATACAATGAGCAGTTCTTC	CASSFYGGYNEQFF
TRBD1	few	TRBV24-1	TRBJ2-1	TGTGCCACCAGTGAGACCGGGACAGGGGGCAATGAGCAGTTCTTC	CATSETGTGGNEQFF
TRBD2	-	TRBV19	TRBJ2-3	TGTGCCAGTAGTAAAAGGACTAGCGGGGAGCATACGCATTATTTT	CASSKRTSGEHTHYF
TRBD1	-	TRBV28	TRBJ2-1	TGTGCCAGCAGTTACTCGCCGGGACAGGGTCACAATGAGCAGTTCTTC	CASSYSPGQGHNEQFF
TRBD2	-	TRBV6-1	TRBJ2-5	TGTGCCAGCAGTACCCCGGGACTAGCGGGACAAGAGACCCAGTACTTC	CASSTPGLAGQETQYF
-	many	TRBV10-3	TRBJ2-1	TGTGCCATCAGTACGATAGGGACTGGGGCGGACAATGAGCAGTTCTTC	CAISTIGTGADNEQFF
-	many	TRBV12-3/TRBV12-4	TRBJ2-1	TGTGCCAGCAGTAAACAGGGCCATGAGCAGTTCTTC	CASSKQGHEQFF
TRBD2	many	TRBV7-9	TRBJ2-1	TGTGCCAGCAGACAACTTAGCGGGGGGTCCGCATGGGAGCAGTTCTTC	CASRQLSGGSAWEQFF
TRBD2	-	TRBV12-3/TRBV12-4	TRBJ2-1	TGTGCCAGCAGTCCTAGCGGGAGGCTAAATGAGCAGTTCTTC	CASSPSGRLNEQFF
TRBD2	few	TRBV28	TRBJ2-5	TGTGCCAGCGGCCTACTCCTAGCGGGAGAGACCCAGTACTTC	CASGLLLAGETQYF